Listed here are 32 T cell receptor beta chains from one sample, sequenced in a study of chemoradiotherapy in HPV16-positive cancers (dated by TCRdb to between 2020 and 2023). The library came from the immunoSEQ multiplex PCR assay. This immuneACCESS table, as held by TCRdb, lists in-frame sequences with V and J called but not all clones. Of the missing ones, under half trace to an unresolved V gene in checked studies; the others have no known cause. The sample table lists around 30,000 clones, about 91% of them with a count of one. The biggest ten clones account for 4.8% of the sample. The sequences come from blood, collected from a patient who underwent chemoradiotherapy. Receptors were obtained from a human donor with HPV-associated anogenital cancer.

The V call is TRBV6-6, the J call TRBJ2-1; 10 bases line up with TRBD1. Germline V gene sequence: CDR1 MNHNY, CDR2 SVGAGI (reference sequence). CDR3 length equals 16 residues. V was pared by 5 bases and J by 5 bases, with 9 bases of the junction left unmatched. This CDR3 is CASSKRQGALDNEQFF. CDR3 in DNA: TGTGCCAGCAGTAAACGACAGGGGGCTCTGGACAATGAGCAGTTCTTC.

The chain uses TRBV28 and TRBJ2-3; TRBD2 agrees at 8 bases. The junction had 5 bases not matched to a gene; V was cut back by 6 bases and J by 9 bases. The CDR3 sequence is 12 residues long. Germline V gives CDR1 MDHEN, CDR2 SYDVKM. The CDR3 here is CASSLSGKTQYF. Written as DNA, the CDR3 is TGTGCCAGCAGCCTTAGCGGGAAAACGCAGTATTTT. The full variable domain, with the rest looked up from reference TRBV28 and TRBJ2-3, is DVKVTQSSRYLVKRTGEKVFLECVQDMDHENMFWYRQDPGLGLRLIYFSYDVKMKEKGDIPEGYSVSREKKERFSLILESASTNQTSMYLCASSLSGKTQYFGPGTRLTVL.

In DNA, the CDR3 is TGTGCCGCGTACCGACCGGGACAGGGCACAAATTCACCCCTCCACTTT. It encodes CAAYRPGQGTNSPLHF. The chain has TRBV30 and TRBJ1-6; 9 nucleotides line up with TRBD1. V trimming: 8 bases; J trimming: 7 bases; junction bases outside the gene matches: 15. Germline V lookup: CDR1 GTSNPN, CDR2 SVGIG (reference sequence). The CDR3 runs 16 residues.

The J gene is TRBJ1-2, the V gene TRBV5-1; D not resolved. The germline V gene has CDR1 SGHRS and CDR2 YFSETQ. The CDR3 spans 17 residues. V lost 0 bases, J lost 6 bases, and 21 bases lay in between. The CDR3 DNA follows: TGCGCCAGCAGCTTGGTAATCGCCAAGGCAAGTAGGGATGGCTACACCTTC. The encoded protein is CASSLVIAKASRDGYTF.

The chain employs TRBV5-6 and TRBJ1-1, with unresolved D. The length of the CDR3 is 15 residues. V was clipped by 0 bases and J by 0 bases, with 9 bases between them. The germline gives CDR1 SGHDT, CDR2 YYEEEE. The CDR3: CASSLEGGVNTEAFF. DNA for the CDR3: TGTGCCAGCAGCTTGGAGGGAGGAGTGAACACTGAAGCTTTCTTT. The complete variable domain, with remaining parts taken from reference TRBV5-6 and TRBJ1-1, reads DAGVTQSPTHLIKTRGQQVTLRCSPKSGHDTVSWYQQALGQGPQFIFQYYEEEERQRGNFPDRFSGHQFPNYSSELNVNALLLGDSALYLCASSLEGGVNTEAFFGQGTRLTVV.

This clone came up once. This sequence joins TRBV5-4 and TRBJ2-5, with a possible D match to TRBD2 (7 bases). There are 15 residues in the CDR3. Germline CDR1 reads SGHNT; CDR2 reads YYREEE (reference sequence). Trimming pared 4 bases from V and 7 bases from J, leaving 20 bases between. The CDR3 loop is CASSPGGPGESTQYF. The CDR3 nucleotides are TGTGCCAGCAGCCCGGGGGGCCCGGGGGAATCGACCCAGTACTTC.

The chain is built from TRBV29-1 and TRBJ2-2; D remains unclear. This CDR3 spans 15 amino acids. Germline-derived CDR1 and CDR2 are SQVTM and ANQGSEA. Trimming took 2 bases from V and 2 from J, leaving 12 bases between them. The CDR3 loop reads CSVEIAVSNTGELFF. In DNA, the CDR3 is TGCAGCGTTGAAATAGCCGTTTCCAACACCGGGGAGCTGTTTTTT.

This chain uses TRBV14 with TRBJ2-2; 10 positions agree with TRBD2. Germline CDR1 is SGHDN and CDR2 is FVKESK. V gave up 1 base and J gave up 4 bases; unmatched junction bases: 6. The CDR3 runs 17 residues. CDR3: CASSQVGLAGATGELFF. The CDR3 DNA follows: TGTGCCAGCAGCCAAGTAGGTCTAGCGGGAGCCACCGGGGAGCTGTTTTTT. The whole variable domain, filled in from reference TRBV14 and TRBJ2-2, reads EAGVTQFPSHSVIEKGQTVTLRCDPISGHDNLYWYRRVMGKEIKFLLHFVKESKQDESGMPNNRFLAERTGGTYSTLKVQPAELEDSGVYFCASSQVGLAGATGELFFGEGSRLTVL.

J is TRBJ2-3 and V is TRBV5-1, with a possible D match to TRBD2 (7 bases). The ends were cut back, 5 bases at V and 2 bases at J, with 15 bases in the middle. CDR1 SGHRS and CDR2 YFSETQ come from the germline V gene. This CDR3 has 15 residues. The CDR3: CASRTAGADTDTQYF. The DNA for the CDR3 is TGCGCCAGCAGAACCGCGGGGGCGGACACAGATACGCAGTATTTT.

The J gene is TRBJ1-2, the V gene TRBV4-2; no clear D gene. The ends were cut back, 4 bases at V and 5 bases at J, with 20 bases in the middle. From germline, CDR1 is LGHNA and CDR2 YNFKEQ. The CDR3 is 16 amino acids. CDR3: CASSREIDTLIYGYTF. CDR3 coding DNA: TGTGCCAGCAGCCGAGAAATAGACACCCTGATTTATGGCTACACCTTC.

The chain carries TRBV18 and TRBJ1-1; 9 nucleotides align to TRBD1. CDR1 and CDR2 (germline): KGHSH, LQKENI. V trimming: 0 bases; J trimming: 0 bases; junction bases outside the gene matches: 2. The CDR3 has 16 amino acids. CDR3 in amino acids: CASSPPRDRVNTEAFF. The CDR3 coding sequence is TGTGCCAGCTCACCACCCCGGGACAGGGTGAACACTGAAGCTTTCTTT. The whole variable domain, remainder taken from reference TRBV18 and TRBJ1-1, is NAGVMQNPRHLVRRRGQEARLRCSPMKGHSHVYWYRQLPEEGLKFMVYLQKENIIDESGMPKERFSAEFPKEGPSILRIQQVVRGDSAAYFCASSPPRDRVNTEAFFGQGTRLTVV.

This clone was observed once. J is TRBJ2-7 and V is TRBV5-1; D uncertain. This CDR3 region has 12 residues. Per germline, CDR1 SGHRS and CDR2 YFSETQ. V lost 4 bases and J 7 bases, leaving 12 bases between the germline ends. The CDR3 is CASSGWAQEQYF. As DNA, the CDR3 is TGCGCCAGCAGCGGGTGGGCTCAAGAGCAGTACTTC.

This chain uses TRBV12-1 with TRBJ1-2. TRBV12-1 is designated a pseudogene. The CDR3 is 15 residues long. The CDR3 sequence: CASSSRTNRNYGYTF. CDR3 DNA: TGTGCCAGCAGCTCGCGGACTAACAGGAACTATGGCTACACCTTC.

This chain uses TRBV5-1 with TRBJ2-1; D is unclear. Trimming cost V 1 base and J 6 bases, with 5 bases left between them. The CDR3 has 12 amino acids. Germline V lookup: CDR1 SGHRS, CDR2 YFSETQ. The CDR3 coding sequence is TGCGCCAGCAGCTTGCCGGCCAATGAGCAGTTCTTC. Amino acids: CASSLPANEQFF. Based on the CDR3 plus reference TRBV5-1 and TRBJ2-1, the full variable domain is KAGVTQTPRYLIKTRGQQVTLSCSPISGHRSVSWYQQTPGQGLQFLFEYFSETQRNKGNFPGRFSGRQFSNSRSEMNVSTLELGDSALYLCASSLPANEQFFGPGTRLTVL.

The rearrangement uses TRBV5-1 and TRBJ1-4; 9 nucleotides align to TRBD1. V was pared by 2 bases and J by 6 bases, with 5 bases of the junction left unmatched. Per germline, CDR1 SGHRS and CDR2 YFSETQ. The CDR3 totals 15 residues. In DNA, the CDR3 is TGCGCCAGCAGCTTACAGGGGGCGCGGGATGAAAAACTGTTTTTT. It codes for CASSLQGARDEKLFF.

The J gene is TRBJ2-2, the V gene TRBV28; 8 bases agree with TRBD1. Losses at the gene ends were 6 bases for V and 11 bases for J; bases not matched to a gene: 8. The CDR3 consists of 13 residues. Germline V gene sequence: CDR1 MDHEN, CDR2 SYDVKM. The CDR3 protein is CASSQRDRLELFF. As DNA, the CDR3 is TGTGCCAGCAGCCAGAGGGACAGGTTAGAGCTGTTTTTT.

This chain links TRBV18 with TRBJ1-2; D not resolved. The CDR3 spans 15 residues. Looked up from germline, CDR1 is KGHSH and CDR2 is LQKENI. Between the trimmed V and J ends, which lost 3 bases and 0 bases, there was a span of 11 bases. Here the CDR3 DNA reads TGTGCCAGCTCACCCCCCCCAATAGCTAACTATGGCTACACCTTC. Translating gives CASSPPPIANYGYTF. Combining the CDR3 with reference TRBV18 and TRBJ1-2 gives the whole variable domain NAGVMQNPRHLVRRRGQEARLRCSPMKGHSHVYWYRQLPEEGLKFMVYLQKENIIDESGMPKERFSAEFPKEGPSILRIQQVVRGDSAAYFCASSPPPIANYGYTFGSGTRLTVV.

The chain joins TRBV18 to TRBJ1-2; no definite D call. Germline V lookup: CDR1 KGHSH, CDR2 LQKENI. The CDR3 length is 16 residues. Trimming removed 3 bases at V and 2 bases at J, with 16 bases between. This chain's CDR3 is CASSPREGGYNYGYTF. DNA for the CDR3: TGTGCCAGCTCACCCCGGGAGGGAGGCTACAACTATGGCTACACCTTC.

CDR3 residues: CASSFLGLVESDTQYF. The CDR3 nucleotides read TGTGCCAGCAGTTTCCTGGGACTAGTAGAGTCAGATACGCAGTATTTT. V gene TRBV28 combines with J gene TRBJ2-3, with TRBD2 matching over 8 bases. J gave up 4 bases and V 3 bases, and 9 bases lay outside the gene matches. This CDR3 region has 16 residues. CDR1 MDHEN and CDR2 SYDVKM come from the germline V gene. Based on the CDR3 plus reference TRBV28 and TRBJ2-3, the full variable domain is DVKVTQSSRYLVKRTGEKVFLECVQDMDHENMFWYRQDPGLGLRLIYFSYDVKMKEKGDIPEGYSVSREKKERFSLILESASTNQTSMYLCASSFLGLVESDTQYFGPGTRLTVL.

A single count supports this clone. The V call is TRBV19, the J call TRBJ2-1, with 7 bases identical to TRBD2. The germline V gene encodes CDR1 LNHDA and CDR2 SQIVND (reference sequence). V lost 10 bases and J lost 0; bases outside the gene matches: 9. The CDR3 is made up of 15 amino acids. Here the CDR3 DNA reads TGTGCCACCAAGTCGGGCGGGAGCTCCTACAATGAGCAGTTCTTC. Amino acids: CATKSGGSSYNEQFF.

The V gene is TRBV2, the J gene TRBJ2-3; the D is unclear. The CDR3 spans 15 residues. V shed 6 bases and J shed 5 bases, with 18 bases lying between them. The germline V gene has CDR1 SNHLY and CDR2 FYNNEI. CDR3 residues: CASRAIPYLGDTQYF. The CDR3 bases are TGTGCCAGCAGAGCAATTCCCTATCTCGGAGATACGCAGTATTTT.

The CDR3, as DNA: TGTGCCAGCAGCTTGGCCCCCGGGACATCTCTAGACGAGCAGTACTTC. Its protein is CASSLAPGTSLDEQYF. The V call is TRBV5-4, the J call TRBJ2-7; D might be TRBD1 (6 bases). Germline-derived CDR1 and CDR2 are SGHNT and YYREEE (reference sequence). The CDR3 contains 16 residues. With 0 bases removed from V and 5 bases from J, the gap between germline ends came to 18 bases.

This clone occurred once. This rearrangement joins TRBV7-6 to TRBJ1-1; the D gene is possibly TRBD1 (6 bases). Trimming took 1 base from V and 7 from J, leaving 10 bases between them. The CDR3 is 13 residues long. The germline V gene encodes CDR1 SGHVS and CDR2 FNYEAQ. The CDR3 DNA is TGTGCCAGCAGCTTAGTGGGAGGGGGTGAAGCTTTCTTT. Translation: CASSLVGGGEAFF.

V is TRBV7-2 and J is TRBJ2-1; TRBD1 aligns across 9 bases. The CDR3 covers 15 residues. CDR1 is SGHTA, CDR2 FQGNSA, per germline. Trimming removed 4 bases from V and 5 bases from J; junction bases left unmatched: 6. CDR3 amino acids: CASSSGTGYDNEQFF. DNA of the CDR3: TGTGCCAGCAGCTCCGGGACAGGGTACGACAATGAGCAGTTCTTC.

This sequence joins TRBV2 and TRBJ1-5, with D possibly TRBD1 on 5 matching bases. Germline lookup yields CDR1 SNHLY and CDR2 FYNNEI. This CDR3 has 14 amino acids. V shed 8 bases and J shed 11 bases, with 22 bases lying between them. This CDR3 reads CASGVTPGGSTQHF. DNA for the CDR3: TGTGCCAGCGGGGTCACCCCGGGGGGGTCAACCCAGCATTTT.

The chain combines TRBV19 with TRBJ2-7; D is possibly TRBD1 (6 bases). This CDR3 spans 14 amino acids. Germline V lookup: CDR1 LNHDA, CDR2 SQIVND (reference sequence). Trimming took 7 bases from V and 3 from J, leaving 16 bases between them. CDR3 protein: CASTTNRDNYEQYF. The CDR3 DNA is TGTGCCAGTACCACGAACCGGGACAACTACGAGCAGTACTTC.

The chain joins TRBV6-6 to TRBJ1-4, with D possibly being TRBD1 (6 bases). The ends were cut back, 4 bases at V and 8 bases at J, with 11 bases in the middle. The CDR3 runs to 13 residues. The V gene's germline CDR1 is MNHNY and CDR2 SVGAGI (reference sequence). Here the CDR3 reads CASSSEDREKLFF. In DNA form, the CDR3 reads TGTGCCAGCAGTTCTGAGGACAGAGAAAAACTGTTTTTT.

This clone was observed a handful of times. This rearrangement joins TRBV18 to TRBJ1-1; 9 bases align to TRBD1. Germline V gene lookup returns CDR1 KGHSH and CDR2 LQKENI. The J segment lost 9 bases and the V segment lost 5 bases, leaving 10 bases of the junction unmatched. The CDR3 runs 14 residues. The CDR3 DNA follows: TGTGCCAGCTCATCCCGGGACAGGGTCCCCCAAGCTTTCTTT. This gives the protein CASSSRDRVPQAFF.

V usage is TRBV7-2 and J usage is TRBJ1-2; 10 nucleotides agree with TRBD1. Germline CDR1 SGHTA, CDR2 FQGNSA. CDR3 length equals 14 residues. V lost 4 bases to trimming and J lost 5 bases; unmatched junction nucleotides: 4. The CDR3 is CASSSGQGEYGYTF. The CDR3 DNA reads as TGTGCCAGCAGCTCCGGACAGGGGGAGTATGGCTACACCTTC.

V is TRBV7-9 and J is TRBJ2-7; the match to TRBD1 covers 10 bases. Per germline, CDR1 SEHNR and CDR2 FQNEAQ (reference sequence). The ends lost 4 bases at V and 6 bases at J; junction bases unmatched: 9. The CDR3 has 15 amino acids. This chain's CDR3 is CASSSPGQGPSEQYF. The DNA of the CDR3 is TGTGCCAGCAGCTCACCGGGACAGGGGCCCTCCGAGCAGTACTTC.

This clone has a single count. V usage is TRBV29-1 and J usage is TRBJ2-2; no definite D call. The CDR3 has 14 residues. V was clipped by 6 bases and J by 6 bases, with 17 bases between them. Germline loops: CDR1 SQVTM, CDR2 ANQGSEA. This CDR3 reads CSVLGVGRSGELFF. In DNA form, the CDR3 reads TGCAGCGTCCTGGGTGTGGGCCGGTCCGGGGAGCTGTTTTTT.

The CDR3 protein is CASSFDRSTEAFF. CDR3 sequence (DNA): TGCGCCAGCAGCTTTGACAGGAGTACTGAAGCTTTCTTT. V and J are TRBV5-1 and TRBJ1-1; the D gene is possibly TRBD1 (6 bases). The CDR3 has 13 amino acids. Germline V gene sequence: CDR1 SGHRS, CDR2 YFSETQ. Trimming stripped 2 bases from V and 5 bases from J, with 10 bases between.